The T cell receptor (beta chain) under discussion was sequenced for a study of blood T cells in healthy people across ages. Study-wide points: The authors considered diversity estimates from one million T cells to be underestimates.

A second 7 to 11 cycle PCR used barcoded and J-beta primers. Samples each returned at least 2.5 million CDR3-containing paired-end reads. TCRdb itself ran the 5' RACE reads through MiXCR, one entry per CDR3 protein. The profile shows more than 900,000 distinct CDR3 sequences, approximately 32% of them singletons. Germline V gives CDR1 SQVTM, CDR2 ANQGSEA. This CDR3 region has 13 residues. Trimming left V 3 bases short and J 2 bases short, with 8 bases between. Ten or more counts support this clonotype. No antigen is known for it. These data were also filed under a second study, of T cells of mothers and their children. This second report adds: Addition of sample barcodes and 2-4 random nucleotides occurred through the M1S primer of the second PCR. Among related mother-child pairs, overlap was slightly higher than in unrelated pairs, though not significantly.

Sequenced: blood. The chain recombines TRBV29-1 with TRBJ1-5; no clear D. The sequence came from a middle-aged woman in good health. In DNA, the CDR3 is TGCAGCGTTGAGACCGCGCGCAATCAGCCCCAGCATTTT. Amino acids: CSVETARNQPQHF.